Following are 16 T cell receptor beta chains from one sample sequenced in a study of beta chain features in type 1 diabetes. Findings and limits, study-wide: Moderate but significant shortening of TCRB CDR3s was recorded in all four CD4+ subsets from Type 1 diabetes patients.

cDNA synthesis used the whole RNA isolate, giving expressed TCRB sequences. Method: immunoSEQ multiplex PCR; TCRdb's copy keeps in-frame clones and lacks some. The data show some 160,000 clones, around 8% seen once. Their antigens are not known. Sequenced material: central memory CD4+ T cells from blood. The receptors shown here come from a woman aged 18-30 years with type 1 diabetes.

The chain combines TRBV5-1 with TRBJ2-1; possibly TRBD2 for D (5 bases). The CDR3 consists of 15 residues. Per the germline V gene, CDR1 is SGHRS and CDR2 is YFSETQ. V was trimmed by 0 bases and J by 4 bases, leaving 11 bases between them. CDR3 in amino acids: CASSLGTPGYNEQFF. CDR3 nucleotide sequence: TGCGCCAGCAGCTTGGGCACTCCGGGGTACAATGAGCAGTTCTTC. Full variable domain (outside the CDR3, taken from reference TRBV5-1 and TRBJ2-1): KAGVTQTPRYLIKTRGQQVTLSCSPISGHRSVSWYQQTPGQGLQFLFEYFSETQRNKGNFPGRFSGRQFSNSRSEMNVSTLELGDSALYLCASSLGTPGYNEQFFGPGTRLTVL.

This clone was seen a handful of times. The V gene is TRBV7-3, the J gene TRBJ2-2; D ambiguous. Germline CDR1 reads SGHTA; CDR2 reads FQGTGA. The CDR3 spans 14 residues. The V and J ends lost 5 bases and 4 bases respectively, with 11 bases between them. This chain's CDR3 is CASSRLASTGELFF. The CDR3 DNA sequence: TGTGCCAGCAGCAGGCTGGCTAGCACCGGGGAGCTGTTTTTT.

The chain employs TRBV6-6 and TRBJ1-2, with D perhaps matching TRBD1 (6 bases). Trimming stripped 5 bases from V and 5 bases from J, with 21 bases between. CDR1 and CDR2 from the germline V gene are MNHNY and SVGAGI (reference sequence). The CDR3 is 16 residues long. CDR3 bases: TGTGCCAGCAGTCCTACAGGGAACACTCATCTTTATGGCTACACCTTC. Translated: CASSPTGNTHLYGYTF.

The chain couples TRBV4-2 to TRBJ2-3, with D perhaps matching TRBD2 (7 bases). Germline values: CDR1 LGHNA, CDR2 YNFKEQ. With 4 bases removed from V and 4 bases from J, the gap between germline ends came to 15 bases. This CDR3 region has 15 residues. CDR3 DNA: TGTGCCAGCAGCCCTGATCTAGGGGGGGCAGATACGCAGTATTTT. Its translation: CASSPDLGGADTQYF.

The CDR3 DNA sequence: TGTGCCTGGAGTCCAGGGGCGAACACTGAAGCTTTCTTT. Translated: CAWSPGANTEAFF. The rearrangement joins TRBV30 to TRBJ1-1, with a tentative D call TRBD1 (6 bases). V shed 2 bases and J shed 1 base, with 8 bases lying between them. CDR3 length: 13 residues. Per germline, CDR1 GTSNPN and CDR2 SVGIG (reference sequence).

The chain links TRBV9 to TRBJ2-1; TRBD2 aligns across 9 bases. Germline V lookup: CDR1 SGDLS, CDR2 YYNGEE. V dropped 0 bases and J dropped 8; count of bases not matched to a gene: 15. The CDR3 covers 18 residues. CDR3 residues: CASSVERGLAGGQYEQFF. Here the CDR3 DNA reads TGTGCCAGCAGCGTAGAGCGGGGTCTTGCGGGAGGGCAATATGAGCAGTTCTTC.

J is TRBJ2-5 and V is TRBV9; 11 nucleotides agree with TRBD1. TRBJ2-7 explains the end of the DNA better; the J call may be wrong. CDR3 length: 15 residues. CDR1 and CDR2 (germline): SGDLS, YYNGEE. DNA of the CDR3: TGTGCCAGCAGCGTCGGGACAGGGGGAGATAGCGAGCAGTACTTC. Protein product: CASSVGTGGDSEQYF.

The chain is built from TRBV2 and TRBJ2-6; maybe TRBD2 (5 bases). This CDR3 comprises 17 residues. The germline V and J ends were trimmed by 7 bases and 2 bases, with 18 bases remaining between them. Germline values: CDR1 SNHLY, CDR2 FYNNEI. Here the CDR3 reads CASMGDNPQTGANVLTF. For the CDR3, the DNA is TGTGCCAGCATGGGAGACAATCCACAGACTGGGGCCAACGTCCTGACTTTC.

This clone has a handful of counts. The chain is built from TRBV5-1 and TRBJ2-3, with 11 bases lining up with TRBD2. Germline assignment: CDR1 SGHRS and CDR2 YFSETQ. The V gene end was trimmed by 4 bases and the J gene end by 2 bases; junction bases not matched to a gene: 6. CDR3 length equals 16 residues. The CDR3 loop is CASSVGTSGSTDTQYF. The CDR3 DNA reads TGCGCCAGCAGCGTTGGGACTAGCGGCTCCACAGATACGCAGTATTTT.

This clone turned up a few times. J is TRBJ2-5 and V is TRBV10-3; D may be TRBD1 (6 bases). The CDR3 is 14 residues long. Germline V gene data show CDR1 as ENHRY and CDR2 as SYGVKD. The germline V and J ends were trimmed by 4 bases and 4 bases, with 13 bases remaining between them. CDR3 in DNA: TGTGCCATCAGTGTAACAGGGTCGGGAGAGACCCAGTACTTC. Translation gives CAISVTGSGETQYF.

This clone turned up a few times. The chain has TRBV7-6 and TRBJ2-1; 7 bases agree with TRBD2. CDR1 and CDR2 from the germline V gene are SGHVS and FNYEAQ. J gave up 5 bases and V 5 bases, and 12 bases lay outside the gene matches. CDR3 length: 16 amino acids. This CDR3 reads CASSPRPSGLNNEQFF. CDR3 in DNA: TGTGCCAGCAGCCCCCGGCCTAGCGGATTAAACAATGAGCAGTTCTTC.

The gene calls are TRBV19 and TRBJ2-3; TRBD1 might be the D (6 bases). V was trimmed by 9 bases and J by 6 bases, leaving 16 bases between them. The CDR3 loop spans 13 amino acids. Germline-derived CDR1 and CDR2 are LNHDA and SQIVND (reference sequence). The CDR3 coding sequence is TGTGCCAGCCAATACAGGGTCGAGGATACGCAGTATTTT. Translating it yields CASQYRVEDTQYF.

This chain connects TRBV25-1 to TRBJ2-3; 13 bases map to TRBD2. The V gene end was trimmed by 2 bases and the J gene end by 7 bases; junction bases not matched to a gene: 9. This CDR3 region has 17 residues. Germline loops: CDR1 MGHDK, CDR2 SYGVNS. This CDR3 is CASSEELGLAGLYTQYF. CDR3 coding DNA: TGTGCCAGCAGTGAAGAGTTGGGACTAGCGGGGCTTTATACGCAGTATTTT.

This clone was seen a handful of times. The chain uses TRBV7-9 and TRBJ1-2; 8 positions match TRBD1. CDR3 length equals 15 residues. Germline loops: CDR1 SEHNR, CDR2 FQNEAQ (reference sequence). V was pared by 5 bases and J by 2 bases, with 7 bases of the junction left unmatched. CDR3 region: CASSLGQGLNYGYTF. The CDR3 bases are TGTGCCAGCAGCCTCGGACAGGGTTTAAACTATGGCTACACCTTC. Combining the CDR3 with reference TRBV7-9 and TRBJ1-2 gives the whole variable domain DTGVSQNPRHKITKRGQNVTFRCDPISEHNRLYWYRQTLGQGPEFLTYFQNEAQLEKSRLLSDRFSAERPKGSFSTLEIQRTEQGDSAMYLCASSLGQGLNYGYTFGSGTRLTVV.

The V and J genes are TRBV14 and TRBJ2-1; 7 bases align to TRBD1. The V and J ends lost 3 bases and 5 bases, in that order; junction bases with no gene match: 7. This CDR3 is built from 15 residues. In germline, CDR1 is SGHDN, CDR2 FVKESK. The chain's CDR3 is CASSQQGVTNNEQFF. The DNA for the CDR3 is TGTGCCAGCAGCCAGCAGGGGGTAACCAACAATGAGCAGTTCTTC.

CDR3 protein: CAIRGTGNSRGQFF. The CDR3 coding sequence is TGTGCCATCAGGGGGACAGGGAACAGCCGGGGGCAGTTCTTC. The chain has TRBV10-3 and TRBJ2-1; 9 bases are a match to TRBD1. V shed 6 bases, J shed 12 bases, and the junction held 12 bases outside the gene matches. The CDR3 totals 14 residues. Germline V CDR1 and CDR2: ENHRY, SYGVKD.